This T cell receptor (beta chain) emerged from a study of T cell responses to AZD1222 COVID-19 vaccine. The study's findings and limits: The sample set comprised mostly white British donors with more females, and clonal diversity was possibly underestimated. Two doses of AZD1222 preceded a rise in Spike-specific TCR breadth and depth. The study identified only a handful of AZD1222 recipients as seropositive at baseline.

Trimming took off 3 bases at V and 4 bases at J, with 7 bases between the two ends. There are 12 residues in the CDR3. The germline V gene encodes CDR1 LGHNA and CDR2 YSLEER. This clone was picked up one time. Its antigen is as yet unknown. Some clones are missing from TCRdb's copy, which holds only in-frame ones; the method was immunoSEQ multiplex PCR. Seen here are tens of thousands of clones, about four fifths observed once, and the top ten hold 26%. The sequence derives from an adult who received the AZD1222 COVID-19 vaccine. The V gene is TRBV4-3, the J gene TRBJ2-7, with D possibly matching TRBD2 (6 bases). The sequenced sample was peripheral blood, obtained 28 days after the second AZD1222 dose. The CDR3 here is CASSQGGYEQYF. CDR3 coding DNA: TGCGCCAGCAGCCAGGGGGGATACGAGCAGTACTTC.